Below are 22 T cell receptor beta chains sequenced from a single sample in a study of shared clonotypes between healthy human individuals. TCRdb's copy holds only in-frame clones and misses some; the assay was immunoSEQ multiplex PCR. The sample consists of millions of clones, around 94% of them appearing once. The sequenced sample was naive CD4+ T cells sorted from blood. The subset here: CD45RA+ positively selected. These TCRs come from a man between 18 and 35 years old in good health.

As to this clone: Other DNA sequences in this specimen translate into the identical CDR3. V gene TRBV5-1 combines with J gene TRBJ2-7; 10 positions agree with TRBD1. Germline V gene lookup returns CDR1 SGHRS and CDR2 YFSETQ. CDR3 size: 14 residues. Trimming took 3 bases from V and 2 from J; bases not matched to a gene: 2. Here the CDR3 reads CASSSGQGAYEQYF. DNA of the CDR3: TGCGCCAGCAGCTCCGGACAGGGGGCCTACGAGCAGTACTTC.

The chain employs TRBV19 and TRBJ1-6; D remains ambiguous. The V gene's germline CDR1 is LNHDA and CDR2 SQIVND (reference sequence). V shed 5 bases and J shed 10 bases, with 9 bases lying between them. The CDR3 has 12 amino acids. CDR3 protein: CASSRDYSPLHF. The CDR3 DNA is TGTGCCAGTAGTCGGGATTACTCACCCCTCCACTTT.

The chain combines TRBV5-1 with TRBJ2-3; D perhaps matches TRBD2 (6 bases). Germline lookup yields CDR1 SGHRS and CDR2 YFSETQ. The ends were cut back, 0 bases at V and 6 bases at J, with 11 bases in the middle. The CDR3 has 14 amino acids. The CDR3 loop reads CASSLELAKDTQYF. The CDR3 DNA follows: TGCGCCAGCAGCTTGGAACTAGCCAAGGATACGCAGTATTTT.

The CDR3 DNA reads TGTGCCTGGACCACCGGGGGAGGCGCCGGGGAGCTGTTTTTT. Encoded protein: CAWTTGGGAGELFF. J is TRBJ2-2 and V is TRBV30, with D possibly matching TRBD2 (6 bases). CDR1 GTSNPN and CDR2 SVGIG come from the germline V gene (reference sequence). Deletions cut 4 bases from V and 6 bases from J, with 15 bases between. This CDR3 is 14 amino acids long.

This clone is a singleton in its sample. The V and J genes are TRBV28 and TRBJ1-6, with D possibly matching TRBD1 (6 bases). V was clipped by 4 bases and J by 9 bases, with 16 bases between them. The CDR3 is made up of 15 amino acids. Germline-derived CDR1 and CDR2 are MDHEN and SYDVKM. The CDR3 sequence is CASSSQGFDLSPLHF. The CDR3 region has the DNA TGTGCCAGCAGTTCACAGGGTTTCGACCTTTCACCCCTCCACTTT. Full variable domain (remainder filled in from reference TRBV28 and TRBJ1-6): DVKVTQSSRYLVKRTGEKVFLECVQDMDHENMFWYRQDPGLGLRLIYFSYDVKMKEKGDIPEGYSVSREKKERFSLILESASTNQTSMYLCASSSQGFDLSPLHFGNGTRLTVT.

V is TRBV30 and J is TRBJ1-2; D is uncertain. CDR1 and CDR2 (germline): GTSNPN, SVGIG (reference sequence). V was trimmed by 1 base and J by 9 bases, leaving 9 bases between them. This CDR3 contains 11 residues. The CDR3 loop reads CAWSDKGSYTF. CDR3 coding DNA: TGTGCCTGGAGTGATAAAGGAAGCTACACCTTC. The complete variable domain, with remaining parts taken from reference TRBV30 and TRBJ1-2, reads SQTIHQWPATLVQPVGSPLSLECTVEGTSNPNLYWYRQAAGRGLQLLFYSVGIGQISSEVPQNLSASRPQDRQFILSSKKLLLSDSGFYLCAWSDKGSYTFGSGTRLTVV.

This clone appeared once. DNA of the CDR3: TGTGCCAGCAGCCTAAGGAAAGGGAATTCACCCCTCCACTTT. It translates to CASSLRKGNSPLHF. The chain recombines TRBV7-2 with TRBJ1-6; D ambiguous. The CDR3 is made up of 14 amino acids. The germline CDR1 and CDR2 sequences are SGHTA and FQGNSA. Between the trimmed V and J ends, which lost 5 bases and 7 bases, there was a span of 12 bases.

This CDR3 reads CASKHGTANTEAFF. The CDR3 DNA sequence: TGCGCCAGCAAACACGGGACGGCGAACACTGAAGCTTTCTTT. This chain connects TRBV10-2 to TRBJ1-1, with D possibly being TRBD1 (5 bases). The length of the CDR3 is 14 residues. CDR1 is WSHSY and CDR2 is SAAADI in the germline V gene. Trimming removed 7 bases from V and 1 base from J, with 13 bases in between.

The chain recombines TRBV6-5 with TRBJ2-7; the D gene is possibly TRBD1 (6 bases). Germline V CDR1 and CDR2: MNHEY, SVGAGI. The CDR3 consists of 14 residues. The V and J ends lost 4 bases and 2 bases respectively, with 12 bases between them. CDR3 DNA: TGTGCCAGCAGTTTTCAGGGGAATACCTACGAGCAGTACTTC. Its protein product is CASSFQGNTYEQYF.

V and J are TRBV11-1 and TRBJ2-1, with 8 bases that match TRBD2. V gave up 4 bases and J gave up 4 bases; unmatched junction bases: 12. The CDR3 runs 17 residues. The germline gives CDR1 SGHAT, CDR2 FQDESV (reference sequence). This CDR3 reads CASSSLGGGIKYNEQFF. The CDR3 DNA follows: TGTGCCAGCAGCTCCCTCGGGGGGGGGATAAAGTACAATGAGCAGTTCTTC.

The chain is built from TRBV18 and TRBJ1-4; 8 bases agree with TRBD1. Germline V gene data show CDR1 as KGHSH and CDR2 as LQKENI. V gave up 4 bases and J gave up 8 bases; unmatched junction bases: 12. The CDR3 covers 16 residues. The CDR3 loop reads CASSLQGQGVGEKLFF. DNA of the CDR3: TGTGCCAGCTCACTGCAAGGACAGGGAGTAGGGGAAAAACTGTTTTTT.

The genes are TRBV5-1 and TRBJ1-5; D gene uncertain. V was shortened by 4 bases and J by 7 bases, with 18 bases between the two germline ends. Looked up from germline, CDR1 is SGHRS and CDR2 is YFSETQ. This CDR3 has 15 amino acids. CDR3 in DNA: TGCGCCAGCAGCGAGGCTGGGAGCCCCCGGCAGCCCCAGCATTTT. Residues: CASSEAGSPRQPQHF.

The V call is TRBV7-8, the J call TRBJ2-5; 9 positions match TRBD2. V was clipped by 1 base and J by 4 bases; unmatched bases: 4. The germline gives CDR1 SGHVS, CDR2 FQNEAQ. The CDR3 runs to 15 residues. CDR3 DNA sequence: TGTGCCAGCAGCTTAGGCGGGGGGGCCGGAGAGACCCAGTACTTC. This codes for CASSLGGGAGETQYF.

This clone was detected only once. The chain joins TRBV9 to TRBJ2-3, with TRBD1 as a possible D gene (5 bases). V was clipped by 4 bases and J by 3 bases, with 12 bases between them. CDR1 SGDLS and CDR2 YYNGEE come from the germline V gene. CDR3 length equals 14 residues. Here the CDR3 reads CASSSFPGTDTQYF. The CDR3 coding sequence is TGTGCCAGCAGCTCGTTCCCAGGGACAGATACGCAGTATTTT.

To note about this clone: Additional DNA sequences in this sample encode the identical CDR3. This CDR3 is CASSPIKSSGNTIYF. As DNA, the CDR3 is TGTGCCAGCTCACCTATAAAAAGCTCTGGAAACACCATATATTTT. The chain has TRBV18 and TRBJ1-3; D is unresolved. V shed 3 bases and J shed 0 bases, with 9 bases lying between them. This CDR3 has 15 amino acids. CDR1 is KGHSH and CDR2 is LQKENI in the germline V gene.

J is TRBJ2-3 and V is TRBV15, with 11 bases matching TRBD2. Germline-derived CDR1 and CDR2 are LNHNV and YYDKDF (reference sequence). The CDR3 length is 18 residues. The V segment lost 0 bases and the J segment 5 bases; nucleotides outside the gene matches: 10. CDR3 bases: TGTGCCACCAGCAGAGATAGGGCTAGCGGGGGGCGGGGAGATACGCAGTATTTT. Translated: CATSRDRASGGRGDTQYF.

This clone has only a few counts. This chain links TRBV10-3 with TRBJ1-1; D gene ambiguous. The length of the CDR3 is 13 residues. V dropped 3 bases and J dropped 1 base, with 6 bases sitting between them. Germline CDR1 reads ENHRY; CDR2 reads SYGVKD. In DNA, the CDR3 is TGTGCCATCAGTGAAGCAGCGAACACTGAAGCTTTCTTT. Translated: CAISEAANTEAFF.

This sequence joins TRBV7-2 and TRBJ2-1; 7 bases are a match to TRBD2. Per germline, CDR1 SGHTA and CDR2 FQGNSA. The CDR3 covers 14 residues. Trimming took 5 bases from V and 4 from J; bases not matched to a gene: 5. This CDR3 is CASSARDYYNEQFF. Written as DNA, the CDR3 is TGTGCCAGCAGCGCACGGGACTATTACAATGAGCAGTTCTTC. Looking up the rest from reference TRBV7-2 and TRBJ2-1 gives the full variable domain: GAGVSQSPSNKVTEKGKDVELRCDPISGHTALYWYRQSLGQGLEFLIYFQGNSAPDKSGLPSDRFSAERTGGSVSTLTIQRTQQEDSAVYLCASSARDYYNEQFFGPGTRLTVL.

The gene calls are TRBV7-2 and TRBJ1-2; 12 bases match TRBD1. The CDR3 contains 15 residues. Per germline, CDR1 SGHTA and CDR2 FQGNSA. V shed 1 base, J shed 7 bases, and the junction held 4 bases outside the gene matches. The CDR3 here is CASSLDGTGGVGYTF. CDR3 nucleotide sequence: TGTGCCAGCAGCTTAGATGGGACAGGGGGCGTTGGCTACACCTTC.

The chain recombines TRBV6-5 with TRBJ1-5; 7 bases align to TRBD1. The CDR3 is made up of 14 amino acids. Germline loops: CDR1 MNHEY, CDR2 SVGAGI. Unmatched junction bases numbered 5, after V lost 7 bases and J lost 2 bases. The chain's CDR3 is CASKPTGGNQPQHF. The CDR3 nucleotides are TGTGCCAGCAAGCCCACAGGGGGCAATCAGCCCCAGCATTTT.

The chain employs TRBV27 and TRBJ2-5; D is possibly TRBD1 (7 bases). Germline V lookup: CDR1 MNHEY, CDR2 SMNVEV (reference sequence). Trimming stripped 2 bases from V and 5 bases from J, with 12 bases between. The CDR3 extends over 14 amino acids. CDR3 loop: CASSLGGGWETQYF. The CDR3 DNA reads as TGTGCCAGCAGTTTAGGAGGGGGCTGGGAGACCCAGTACTTC.

V is TRBV13 and J is TRBJ2-2, with D possibly being TRBD2 (5 bases). This CDR3 has 14 residues. V lost 5 bases to trimming and J lost 5 bases, with 12 bases between them. Germline CDR1 and CDR2: PRHDT and FYEKMQ (reference sequence). CDR3 residues: CASSLLSGTGELFF. The CDR3 bases are TGTGCCAGCAGCCTATTGTCGGGGACCGGGGAGCTGTTTTTT. Complete variable domain (other parts from reference TRBV13 and TRBJ2-2): AAGVIQSPRHLIKEKRETATLKCYPIPRHDTVYWYQQGPGQDPQFLISFYEKMQSDKGSIPDRFSAQQFSDYHSELNMSSLELGDSALYFCASSLLSGTGELFFGEGSRLTVL.